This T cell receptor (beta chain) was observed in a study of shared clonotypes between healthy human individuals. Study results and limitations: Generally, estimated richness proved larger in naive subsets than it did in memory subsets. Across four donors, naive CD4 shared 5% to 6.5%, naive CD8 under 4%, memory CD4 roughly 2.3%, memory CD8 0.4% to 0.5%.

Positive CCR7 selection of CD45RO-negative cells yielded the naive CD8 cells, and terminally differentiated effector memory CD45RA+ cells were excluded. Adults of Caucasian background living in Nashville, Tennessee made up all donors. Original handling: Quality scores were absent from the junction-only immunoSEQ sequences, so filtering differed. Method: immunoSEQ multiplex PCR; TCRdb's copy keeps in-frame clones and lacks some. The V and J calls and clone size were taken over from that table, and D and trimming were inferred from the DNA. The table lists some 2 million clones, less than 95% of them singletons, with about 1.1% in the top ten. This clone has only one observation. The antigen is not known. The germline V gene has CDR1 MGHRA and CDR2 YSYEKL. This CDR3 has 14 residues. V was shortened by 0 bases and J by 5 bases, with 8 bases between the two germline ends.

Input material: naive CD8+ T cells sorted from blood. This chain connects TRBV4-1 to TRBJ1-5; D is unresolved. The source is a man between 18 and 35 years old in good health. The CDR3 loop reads CASSQDPGYQPQHF. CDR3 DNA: TGCGCCAGCAGCCAAGACCCAGGCTATCAGCCCCAGCATTTT.